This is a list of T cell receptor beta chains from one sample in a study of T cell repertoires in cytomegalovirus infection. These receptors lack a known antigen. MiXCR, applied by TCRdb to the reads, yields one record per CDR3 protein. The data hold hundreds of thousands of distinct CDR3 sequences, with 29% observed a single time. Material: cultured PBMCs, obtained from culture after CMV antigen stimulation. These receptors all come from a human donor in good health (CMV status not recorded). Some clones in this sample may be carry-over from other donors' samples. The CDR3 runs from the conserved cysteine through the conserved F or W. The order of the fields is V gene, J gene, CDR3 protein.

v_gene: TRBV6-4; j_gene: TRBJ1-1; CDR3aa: CASSESTGRTEAFF
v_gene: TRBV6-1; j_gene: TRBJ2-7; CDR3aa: CASSEARPGLAGHEQYF
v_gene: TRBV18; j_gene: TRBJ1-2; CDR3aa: CASSPAGGDGYTF
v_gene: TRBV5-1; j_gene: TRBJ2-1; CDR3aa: CASSLSGRSLLYNEQFF
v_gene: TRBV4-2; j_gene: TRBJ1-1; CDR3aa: CASSQAAVQNTEAFF
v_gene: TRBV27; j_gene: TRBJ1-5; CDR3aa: CASSLSSPGAGQPQHF
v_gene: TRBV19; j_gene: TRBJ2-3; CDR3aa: CASSSRGAEDTQYF
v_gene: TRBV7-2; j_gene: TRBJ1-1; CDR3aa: CASSLYPPGAIRMNTEAFF
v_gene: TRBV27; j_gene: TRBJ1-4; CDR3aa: CASRSQGREKLFF
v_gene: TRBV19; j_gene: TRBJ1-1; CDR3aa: CASTDRGNTEAFF
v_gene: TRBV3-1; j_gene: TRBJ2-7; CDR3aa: CASSPGTEPYEQYF
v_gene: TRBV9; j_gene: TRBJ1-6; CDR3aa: CASSGTPAKDSPLHF
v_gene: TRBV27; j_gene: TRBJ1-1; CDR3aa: CASHSAGGTEAFF
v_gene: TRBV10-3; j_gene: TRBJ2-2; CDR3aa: CAISELGAIATGELFF
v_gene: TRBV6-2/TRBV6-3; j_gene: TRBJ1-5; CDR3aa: CASSSSYSINQPQHF
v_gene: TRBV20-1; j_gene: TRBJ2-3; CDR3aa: CSARVTGRHTQYF
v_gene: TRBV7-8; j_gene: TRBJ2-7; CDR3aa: CASSTSAGSSYEQYF
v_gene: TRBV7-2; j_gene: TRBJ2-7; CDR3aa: CASSLGARAGEQYF
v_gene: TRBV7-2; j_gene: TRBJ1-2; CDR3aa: CASSLDGGLGYTF
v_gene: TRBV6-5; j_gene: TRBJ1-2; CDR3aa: CASSYSSQAYGGYTF
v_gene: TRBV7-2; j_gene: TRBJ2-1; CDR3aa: CASSPMGAGVGLYEQFF
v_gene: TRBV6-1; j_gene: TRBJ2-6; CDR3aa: CASRLPGANVLTF
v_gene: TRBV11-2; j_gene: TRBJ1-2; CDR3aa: CASSLIEGLGGYTF
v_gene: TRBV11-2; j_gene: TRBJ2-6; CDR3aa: CASSLVSPSGANVLTF
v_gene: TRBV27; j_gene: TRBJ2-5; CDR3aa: CASSLTRRFGETQYF
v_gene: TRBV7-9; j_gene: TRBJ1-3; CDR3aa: CASSPEGGSPTSRNTIYF
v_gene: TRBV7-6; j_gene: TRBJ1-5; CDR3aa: CASSFGLDQPQHF
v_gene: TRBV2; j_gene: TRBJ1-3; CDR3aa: CASSAKGSGNTIYF